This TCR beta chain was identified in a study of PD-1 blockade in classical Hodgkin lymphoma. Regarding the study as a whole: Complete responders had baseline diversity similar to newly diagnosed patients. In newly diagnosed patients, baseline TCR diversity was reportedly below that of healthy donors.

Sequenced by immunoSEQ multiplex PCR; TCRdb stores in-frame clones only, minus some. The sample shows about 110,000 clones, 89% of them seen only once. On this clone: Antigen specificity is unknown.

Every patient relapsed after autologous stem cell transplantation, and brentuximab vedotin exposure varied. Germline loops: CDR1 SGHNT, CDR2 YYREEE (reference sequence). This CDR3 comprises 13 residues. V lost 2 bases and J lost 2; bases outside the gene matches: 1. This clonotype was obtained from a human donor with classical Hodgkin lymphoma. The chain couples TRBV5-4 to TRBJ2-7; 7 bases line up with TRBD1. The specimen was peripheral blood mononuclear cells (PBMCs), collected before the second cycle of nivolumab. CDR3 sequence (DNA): TGTGCCAGCAGCTTCGACAGGGCCTACGAGCAGTACTTC. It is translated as CASSFDRAYEQYF.